Shown below are 31 T cell receptor beta chains from a single sample sequenced in a study of tumor T cells in aggressive B-cell lymphoma. Sequencing was performed with immunoSEQ multiplex PCR; in TCRdb, only in-frame clones are kept and a portion is missing. The sample lists roughly 9,000 clones, about 85% seen once, with 3% to 3.5% in the top ten. The sample comprised tumor tissue. Receptors originate from an adult with diffuse large B cell lymphoma.

V gene TRBV6-7 combines with J gene TRBJ1-6; no clear D. TRBV6-7 belongs to the ORF category, with a function that is uncertain. Trimming left V 3 bases short and J 0 bases short, with 3 bases between. The CDR3 extends over 14 amino acids. The chain's CDR3 is CASSYRSYNSPLHF. CDR3 nucleotides: TGTGCCAGCAGTTATCGCTCCTATAATTCACCCCTCCACTTT.

The chain recombines TRBV14 with TRBJ1-2; 7 bases line up with TRBD1. CDR1 is SGHDN and CDR2 is FVKESK in the germline V gene. The CDR3 consists of 15 residues. V lost 1 base, J lost 2 bases, and 4 bases stayed unmatched. The CDR3 DNA sequence: TGTGCCAGCAGCCAAGGGACAGGACTGAACTATGGCTACACCTTC. Protein sequence: CASSQGTGLNYGYTF.

This chain connects TRBV2 to TRBJ1-2, with D possibly being TRBD1 (5 bases). CDR3 size: 13 residues. The germline CDR1 and CDR2 sequences are SNHLY and FYNNEI. The V and J ends lost 4 bases and 6 bases respectively, with 12 bases between them. The CDR3 DNA is TGTGCCAGCAGTGGGGGCAGAGGTGATGGCTACACCTTC. It yields the protein CASSGGRGDGYTF.

This clone was picked up one time. Distinct nucleotide sequences in the sample also encode this CDR3. The V call is TRBV5-6, the J call TRBJ1-6; weak D call: TRBD1 (6 bases). The germline V and J ends were trimmed by 4 bases and 10 bases, with 18 bases remaining between them. Germline assignment: CDR1 SGHDT and CDR2 YYEEEE. The CDR3 length is 15 residues. CDR3 in amino acids: CASSRGFDRYSPLHF. The DNA for the CDR3 is TGTGCCAGCAGCCGAGGGTTCGACAGGTACTCACCCCTCCACTTT. Based on the CDR3 plus reference TRBV5-6 and TRBJ1-6, the full variable domain is DAGVTQSPTHLIKTRGQQVTLRCSPKSGHDTVSWYQQALGQGPQFIFQYYEEEERQRGNFPDRFSGHQFPNYSSELNVNALLLGDSALYLCASSRGFDRYSPLHFGNGTRLTVT.

This clone was counted only a few times. The chain employs TRBV7-8 and TRBJ2-7, with D unresolved. Trimming took off 5 bases at V and 4 bases at J, with 6 bases between the two ends. The V gene's germline CDR1 is SGHVS and CDR2 FQNEAQ. The CDR3 covers 11 residues. As DNA, the CDR3 is TGTGCCAGCAGCACCAGTTACGAGCAGTACTTC. Its protein product is CASSTSYEQYF.

This clone was recorded a few times. The chain is built from TRBV9 and TRBJ1-2; 8 positions agree with TRBD1. Germline CDR1 SGDLS, CDR2 YYNGEE. The CDR3 loop spans 15 amino acids. V lost 3 bases and J lost 10; bases outside the gene matches: 14. The CDR3 DNA follows: TGTGCCAGCAGCGCACAGGGGGGCGTTGCCATCGACTACACCTTC. Amino acid sequence: CASSAQGGVAIDYTF.

The rearrangement joins TRBV6-1 to TRBJ1-6; 10 positions match TRBD1. Germline assignment: CDR1 MNHNS and CDR2 SASEGT. The CDR3 is 13 amino acids. The junction had 0 bases not matched to a gene; V was cut back by 4 bases and J by 9 bases. In nucleotides, the CDR3 is TGTGCCAGCAGTGGGGACAGGGGTTCACCCCTCCACTTT. Translation: CASSGDRGSPLHF.

The V call is TRBV28, the J call TRBJ1-2; maybe TRBD1 (6 bases). There are 14 residues in the CDR3. The germline gives CDR1 MDHEN, CDR2 SYDVKM. The V and J ends lost 7 bases and 4 bases respectively, with 16 bases between them. CDR3 DNA sequence: TGTGCCAGCAACCTCTGGGGGCCCACCTATGGCTACACCTTC. Its translation: CASNLWGPTYGYTF.

This clone was picked up one time. The J gene is TRBJ1-1, the V gene TRBV29-1; 7 bases map to TRBD1. The CDR3 runs 14 residues. Germline CDR1 and CDR2: SQVTM and ANQGSEA. J lost 1 base, V lost 7 bases, and 9 bases had no gene match. The DNA of the CDR3 is TGCAGCGGGCGACGCGACAGGGCGAACACTGAAGCTTTCTTT. Translation: CSGRRDRANTEAFF.

The chain joins TRBV28 to TRBJ2-5; 8 bases fit TRBD2. The CDR3 runs to 13 residues. Germline CDR1 and CDR2: MDHEN and SYDVKM. The V segment lost 1 base and the J segment 5 bases; nucleotides outside the gene matches: 0. Here the CDR3 reads CASSLSGGETQYF. The CDR3 DNA sequence: TGTGCCAGCAGTTTATCGGGGGGGGAGACCCAGTACTTC.

The V call is TRBV28, the J call TRBJ1-5; no clear D gene. From germline, CDR1 is MDHEN and CDR2 SYDVKM. V was pared by 5 bases and J by 3 bases, with 8 bases between. This CDR3 is built from 13 residues. In DNA form, the CDR3 reads TGTGCCAGCAGTCCCTATATCAATCAGCCCCAGCATTTT. It translates to CASSPYINQPQHF.

This sequence joins TRBV9 and TRBJ2-7; a possible D gene is TRBD1 (6 bases). V shed 4 bases and J shed 5 bases, with 22 bases lying between them. The germline V gene encodes CDR1 SGDLS and CDR2 YYNGEE. The CDR3 has 16 residues. CDR3 DNA: TGTGCCAGCAGCCCCAGCGCCAGGGGCCTGGGGGACGAGCAGTACTTC. Residues: CASSPSARGLGDEQYF.

The CDR3, as DNA: TGTGCCTGGAGATCGGCAGGGGGCCGGGTGGAGCAGTACTTC. This sequence encodes CAWRSAGGRVEQYF. This chain connects TRBV30 to TRBJ2-5, with TRBD1 matching over 8 bases. Germline-derived CDR1 and CDR2 are GTSNPN and SVGIG (reference sequence). V lost 3 bases to trimming and J lost 11 bases; unmatched junction nucleotides: 14. The CDR3 is made up of 14 amino acids.

This clone was counted a few times. The sample carries other DNA sequences with the same CDR3. V usage is TRBV6-5 and J usage is TRBJ1-3; 10 bases match TRBD1. The CDR3 loop spans 15 amino acids. V trimming: 0 bases; J trimming: 4 bases; junction bases outside the gene matches: 0. Germline V gene data show CDR1 as MNHEY and CDR2 as SVGAGI. The CDR3 loop reads CASSYSTGGGNTIYF. The CDR3 DNA is TGTGCCAGCAGTTACTCGACAGGGGGCGGAAACACCATATATTTT.

The chain couples TRBV28 to TRBJ2-7, with 8 bases fitting TRBD1. Germline V gene sequence: CDR1 MDHEN, CDR2 SYDVKM. The junction had 5 bases not matched to a gene; V was cut back by 3 bases and J by 7 bases. The CDR3 runs 13 residues. CDR3 amino acids: CASSFRGPVEQYF. Written as DNA, the CDR3 is TGTGCCAGCAGTTTCAGGGGGCCTGTAGAGCAGTACTTC.

This chain joins TRBV28 and TRBJ2-7, with 8 bases identical to TRBD2. The CDR3 sequence is 15 residues long. V lost 2 bases and J lost 7; bases outside the gene matches: 10. The germline CDR1 and CDR2 sequences are MDHEN and SYDVKM. In DNA, the CDR3 is TGTGCCAGCAGTTTAAGGCCAGCGGGGGTGGGAGAGCAGTACTTC. This encodes CASSLRPAGVGEQYF.

This clone was seen a handful of times. The V and J genes are TRBV2 and TRBJ2-1; D might be TRBD2 (5 bases). CDR3 length: 16 residues. V was pared by 5 bases and J by 1 base, with 15 bases between. The germline CDR1 and CDR2 sequences are SNHLY and FYNNEI. CDR3 in amino acids: CASSQRPGRSYNEQFF. The CDR3 DNA reads as TGTGCCAGCAGTCAGCGGCCAGGCAGGTCCTACAATGAGCAGTTCTTC.

The chain combines TRBV10-2 with TRBJ2-4; TRBD1 might be the D (5 bases). V dropped 6 bases and J dropped 8 bases, with 14 bases sitting between them. This CDR3 has 13 residues. Germline CDR1 reads WSHSY; CDR2 reads SAAADI. The CDR3 nucleotides read TGCGCCAGCAGCAGGGAAGAGAGTCACATTCAGTACTTC. Protein product: CASSREESHIQYF.

V and J are TRBV18 and TRBJ1-4; D remains ambiguous. The CDR3 consists of 14 residues. Trimming shortened V by 3 bases and J by 8 bases, and 13 bases separated the two germline ends. The germline CDR1 and CDR2 sequences are KGHSH and LQKENI. The CDR3 loop reads CASSPEGLREKLFF. As DNA, the CDR3 is TGTGCCAGCTCACCCGAGGGATTACGAGAAAAACTGTTTTTT.

The chain joins TRBV5-5 to TRBJ2-7; 8 bases map to TRBD1. The CDR3 has 15 amino acids. Germline V gene sequence: CDR1 SGHKS, CDR2 YYEKEE (reference sequence). V lost 1 base to trimming and J lost 2 bases; unmatched junction nucleotides: 5. The CDR3 sequence is CASSLSGGLTYEQYF. The CDR3 nucleotides are TGTGCCAGCAGCTTGTCAGGGGGCTTAACCTACGAGCAGTACTTC.

V usage is TRBV7-2 and J usage is TRBJ1-2, with D possibly being TRBD1 (5 bases). Germline V CDR1 and CDR2: SGHTA, FQGNSA. Trimming took 2 bases from V and 0 from J, leaving 16 bases between them. The CDR3 covers 17 residues. CDR3 sequence reads: CASSLLGGTDANYGYTF. CDR3 in DNA: TGTGCCAGCAGCTTATTAGGAGGGACGGATGCTAACTATGGCTACACCTTC.

The chain couples TRBV30 to TRBJ1-2; D is undetermined. The V end lost 0 bases, the J end lost 7 bases, and 6 bases lay between the germline ends. There are 11 residues in the CDR3. Per the germline V gene, CDR1 is GTSNPN and CDR2 is SVGIG (reference sequence). CDR3 loop: CAWSVYSGYTF. CDR3 nucleotides: TGTGCCTGGAGTGTATACAGTGGCTACACCTTC.

This rearrangement joins TRBV4-1 to TRBJ1-4; TRBD1 matches at 11 bases. J lost 11 bases, V lost 2 bases, and 10 bases had no gene match. The CDR3 runs to 16 residues. CDR1 and CDR2 from the germline V gene are MGHRA and YSYEKL. CDR3 DNA: TGCGCCAGCAGCCAAATGGCCGGACAGGGGGCGGATAAACTGTTTTTT. This gives the protein CASSQMAGQGADKLFF.

This clone was detected only a few times. The chain combines TRBV30 with TRBJ2-1; 11 nucleotides match TRBD2. Germline V gene data show CDR1 as GTSNPN and CDR2 as SVGIG (reference sequence). The CDR3 is 13 residues long. Losses at the gene ends were 4 bases for V and 6 bases for J; bases not matched to a gene: 2. CDR3 region: CAWTSGGPNEQFF. The CDR3 DNA follows: TGTGCCTGGACTAGCGGGGGGCCCAATGAGCAGTTCTTC. The variable domain in full, completed from reference TRBV30 and TRBJ2-1, reads SQTIHQWPATLVQPVGSPLSLECTVEGTSNPNLYWYRQAAGRGLQLLFYSVGIGQISSEVPQNLSASRPQDRQFILSSKKLLLSDSGFYLCAWTSGGPNEQFFGPGTRLTVL.

This clone occurred once. The gene calls are TRBV14 and TRBJ2-1; TRBD2 matches 8 bases. V gave up 5 bases and J gave up 7 bases; unmatched junction bases: 10. The germline CDR1 and CDR2 sequences are SGHDN and FVKESK. The CDR3 has 15 residues. CDR3 amino acids: CASSSPQAGVNEQFF. The CDR3 DNA sequence: TGTGCCAGCAGCTCCCCCCAAGCGGGGGTTAATGAGCAGTTCTTC.

The CDR3 coding sequence is TGTGCCAGCAGGACAGGGGTGGGTTATGGCTACACCTTC. Amino acids: CASRTGVGYGYTF. This rearrangement joins TRBV6-1 to TRBJ1-2; 8 bases map to TRBD1. Germline V gene data show CDR1 as MNHNS and CDR2 as SASEGT. The CDR3 has 13 residues. Germline trimming cut 6 bases from V and 5 bases from J; bases unmatched to any gene: 5.

The chain employs TRBV10-3 and TRBJ1-1; D possibly corresponds to TRBD1 (6 bases). Trimming took off 4 bases at V and 0 bases at J, with 9 bases between the two ends. CDR1 is ENHRY and CDR2 is SYGVKD in the germline V gene. The CDR3 has 14 amino acids. As DNA, the CDR3 is TGTGCCATCAGTGGGACAGACATGAACACTGAAGCTTTCTTT. Its translation: CAISGTDMNTEAFF.

The V call is TRBV10-3, the J call TRBJ2-5; D is possibly TRBD2 (5 bases). The DNA end is a closer match to TRBJ2-7, so the J assignment may be wrong. This CDR3 is 15 amino acids long. CDR1 and CDR2 (germline): ENHRY, SYGVKD. This CDR3 reads CAISEAGRLSYEQYF. CDR3 DNA sequence: TGTGCCATCAGTGAGGCGGGTCGACTCTCCTACGAGCAGTACTTC.

The rearrangement joins TRBV25-1 to TRBJ1-6; D might be TRBD1 (5 bases). CDR1 and CDR2 from the germline V gene are MGHDK and SYGVNS. This CDR3 region has 15 residues. Trimming took off 4 bases at V and 7 bases at J, with 14 bases between the two ends. CDR3 residues: CASSGPGVGNSPLHF. CDR3 bases: TGTGCCAGCAGTGGGCCGGGGGTTGGGAATTCACCCCTCCACTTT.

This clone was detected only once. DNA of the CDR3: TGTGCCAGCAGCGGCTCCGGGACAACTAATGAAAAACTGTTTTTT. Its translation is CASSGSGTTNEKLFF. J is TRBJ1-4 and V is TRBV9; no clear D gene. The CDR3 loop spans 15 amino acids. CDR1 and CDR2 (germline): SGDLS, YYNGEE. The V and J ends lost 3 bases and 0 bases respectively, with 9 bases between them.

The chain links TRBV18 to TRBJ2-1, with TRBD2 matching over 10 bases. Losses at the gene ends were 3 bases for V and 3 bases for J; bases not matched to a gene: 5. The CDR3 consists of 16 residues. Germline loops: CDR1 KGHSH, CDR2 LQKENI. The CDR3, as DNA: TGTGCCAGCTCACCGCGCCTAGCGGGGGACTACAATGAGCAGTTCTTC. Encoded protein: CASSPRLAGDYNEQFF.